The 18 T cell receptor beta chains presented below share a single source sample, sequenced in a study of blood T cell repertoires in COVID-19. The table came from immunoSEQ multiplex PCR; TCRdb's copy has only in-frame clones and leaves some out. Among hundreds of thousands of clones, about 89% were seen once, and the ten largest hold about 1.6%. The sample consisted of peripheral blood. The receptors derive from a woman aged 35 to 49 who had recovered from COVID-19.

This clone was detected only once. The chain is built from TRBV2 and TRBJ2-3; TRBD1 agrees at 9 bases. The J segment lost 1 base and the V segment lost 6 bases, leaving 8 bases of the junction unmatched. The CDR3 length is 16 residues. Germline V gene sequence: CDR1 SNHLY, CDR2 FYNNEI. CDR3 DNA: TGTGCCAGCAGATTGCGGGACAGGGAGGGCACAGATACGCAGTATTTT. Amino acid sequence: CASRLRDREGTDTQYF.

The CDR3 loop reads CASSWPTDRRSYNEQFF. In nucleotides, the CDR3 is TGTGCCAGCAGTTGGCCCACGGACAGGCGGTCCTACAATGAGCAGTTCTTC. The rearrangement uses TRBV6-2 or TRBV6-3 and TRBJ2-1; 7 bases align to TRBD1. Losses at the gene ends were 4 bases for V and 1 base for J; bases not matched to a gene: 10. The germline CDR1 and CDR2 sequences are MNHEY and SVGEGT. There are 17 residues in the CDR3.

This rearrangement joins TRBV11-2 to TRBJ1-4, with 11 bases aligning to TRBD1. V lost 5 bases to trimming and J lost 0 bases; unmatched junction nucleotides: 5. Germline assignment: CDR1 SGHAT and CDR2 FQNNGV. The CDR3 has 17 amino acids. CDR3 bases: TGTGCCAGCAGCCCGGGACAGGGGGGGACAACTAATGAAAAACTGTTTTTT. The encoded protein is CASSPGQGGTTNEKLFF.

In this sample, this clone turned up a few times. This chain joins TRBV7-9 and TRBJ2-1; 11 bases match TRBD2. The junction had 8 bases not matched to a gene; V was cut back by 4 bases and J by 3 bases. CDR3 length: 17 amino acids. Germline loops: CDR1 SEHNR, CDR2 FQNEAQ (reference sequence). CDR3 sequence: CASSSPSGGIFYNEQFF. CDR3 nucleotide sequence: TGTGCCAGCAGCTCTCCTAGCGGGGGGATTTTCTACAATGAGCAGTTCTTC.

V is TRBV9 and J is TRBJ1-2; TRBD1 matches at 7 bases. Germline assignment: CDR1 SGDLS and CDR2 YYNGEE. The CDR3 length is 18 residues. The junction had 17 bases not matched to a gene; V was cut back by 0 bases and J by 6 bases. CDR3 in DNA: TGTGCCAGCAGCGTAGCTGGAGGGGGCGAAGGCCAGAGGCATGGCTACACCTTC. Translation gives CASSVAGGGEGQRHGYTF.

The rearrangement joins TRBV27 to TRBJ1-2, with 7 positions matching TRBD1. The trim removed 3 bases at V and 6 bases at J, leaving 4 bases unmatched. Germline V gene data show CDR1 as MNHEY and CDR2 as SMNVEV (reference sequence). The CDR3 runs to 13 residues. The CDR3, as DNA: TGTGCCAGCAGTTTTTCGGGGACAGATGGCTACACCTTC. Translated, it gives CASSFSGTDGYTF.

The CDR3 loop is CAITSGKTEAFF. The CDR3 bases are TGTGCCATCACCTCCGGGAAGACTGAAGCTTTCTTT. J is TRBJ1-1 and V is TRBV10-3; unclear D gene. The CDR3 spans 12 residues. Trimming took off 7 bases at V and 5 bases at J, with 11 bases between the two ends. Germline lookup yields CDR1 ENHRY and CDR2 SYGVKD.

The V and J genes are TRBV29-1 and TRBJ2-3, with D possibly matching TRBD2 (6 bases). This CDR3 has 14 amino acids. Germline loops: CDR1 SQVTM, CDR2 ANQGSEA. The V and J ends lost 6 bases and 6 bases respectively, with 19 bases between them. DNA for the CDR3: TGCAGCGTCGGGGGACTCCCCCCGCGGGATACGCAGTATTTT. As protein: CSVGGLPPRDTQYF.

J is TRBJ2-7 and V is TRBV11-2; 8 positions match TRBD1. Germline V gene data show CDR1 as SGHAT and CDR2 as FQNNGV. This CDR3 has 14 residues. V lost 5 bases, J lost 3 bases, and 6 bases stayed unmatched. The CDR3 loop is CASSVSTGVYEQYF. CDR3 sequence (DNA): TGTGCCAGCAGCGTATCGACAGGGGTCTACGAGCAGTACTTC. Looking up the rest from reference TRBV11-2 and TRBJ2-7 gives the full variable domain: EAGVAQSPRYKIIEKRQSVAFWCNPISGHATLYWYQQILGQGPKLLIQFQNNGVVDDSQLPKDRFSAERLKGVDSTLKIQPAKLEDSAVYLCASSVSTGVYEQYFGPGTRLTVT.

The chain couples TRBV9 to TRBJ1-3; no firm D call. The germline CDR1 and CDR2 sequences are SGDLS and YYNGEE. V was trimmed by 0 bases and J by 0 bases, leaving 7 bases between them. CDR3 length equals 15 residues. CDR3 sequence (DNA): TGTGCCAGCAGCGTAGAAGGGAGCTCTGGAAACACCATATATTTT. It codes for CASSVEGSSGNTIYF.

The chain has TRBV16 and TRBJ2-7; D is perhaps TRBD1 (5 bases). Germline loops: CDR1 KGHSY, CDR2 FQNENV. Trimming pared 2 bases from V and 4 bases from J, leaving 12 bases between. CDR3 size: 14 residues. CDR3 protein: CASSQRPAGYEQYF. The CDR3 DNA reads as TGTGCCAGCAGCCAACGGCCAGCAGGGTACGAGCAGTACTTC. Full variable domain (outside the CDR3, taken from reference TRBV16 and TRBJ2-7): GEEVAQTPKHLVRGEGQKAKLYCAPIKGHSYVFWYQQVLKNEFKFLISFQNENVFDETGMPKERFSAKCLPNSPCSLEIQATKLEDSAVYFCASSQRPAGYEQYFGPGTRLTVT.

As to this clone: In the same sample, other DNA sequences code for this CDR3. The chain has TRBV5-4 and TRBJ1-5; D call uncertain. The germline gives CDR1 SGHNT, CDR2 YYREEE (reference sequence). V shed 4 bases and J shed 4 bases, with 9 bases lying between them. The CDR3 sequence is 13 residues long. The CDR3 reads CASSPTPNQPQHF. CDR3 nucleotide sequence: TGTGCCAGCAGCCCTACGCCAAATCAGCCCCAGCATTTT.

The chain links TRBV27 to TRBJ1-2; 9 bases match TRBD1. Per germline, CDR1 MNHEY and CDR2 SMNVEV (reference sequence). This CDR3 contains 20 residues. J lost 4 bases, V lost 2 bases, and 20 bases had no gene match. The CDR3 protein is CASSLRRPPGTGSVTYGYTF. The CDR3 DNA is TGTGCCAGCAGTTTACGGAGACCACCCGGGACAGGGAGTGTAACCTATGGCTACACCTTC.

The chain uses TRBV5-1 and TRBJ2-7; 9 nucleotides match TRBD1. This CDR3 contains 13 residues. CDR1 is SGHRS and CDR2 is YFSETQ in the germline V gene. The ends lost 7 bases at V and 6 bases at J; junction bases unmatched: 8. The CDR3 sequence is CASRTGQGLEQYF. The CDR3 DNA follows: TGCGCCAGCCGAACGGGACAGGGCCTCGAGCAGTACTTC.

The chain combines TRBV7-3 with TRBJ2-2, with D tentatively TRBD2 (6 bases). With 5 bases removed from V and 6 bases from J, the gap between germline ends came to 19 bases. Germline V gene lookup returns CDR1 SGHTA and CDR2 FQGTGA. This CDR3 is built from 16 residues. CDR3 loop: CASSHWGDFLPGELFF. CDR3 DNA: TGTGCCAGCAGCCACTGGGGGGATTTTCTCCCCGGGGAGCTGTTTTTT.

The chain employs TRBV25-1 and TRBJ2-1, with 11 bases identical to TRBD1. The CDR3 is made up of 15 amino acids. Looked up from germline, CDR1 is MGHDK and CDR2 is SYGVNS. The ends lost 4 bases at V and 6 bases at J; junction bases unmatched: 5. CDR3 sequence (DNA): TGTGCCAGCAGTGCCCCGGGACAGGGGGGCAATGAGCAGTTCTTC. It yields the protein CASSAPGQGGNEQFF.

The chain recombines TRBV5-1 with TRBJ2-3, with no clear D. This CDR3 is built from 18 residues. In germline, CDR1 is SGHRS, CDR2 YFSETQ. Trimming took 3 bases from V and 2 from J, leaving 22 bases between them. CDR3 sequence (DNA): TGCGCCAGCAGCTATATTGGGTTCCCGCCTACAGTCACAGATACGCAGTATTTT. Translated: CASSYIGFPPTVTDTQYF.

The chain links TRBV9 to TRBJ1-6; D gene uncertain. Trimming left V 4 bases short and J 0 bases short, with 11 bases between. The germline V gene has CDR1 SGDLS and CDR2 YYNGEE. The CDR3 has 16 residues. CDR3 DNA: TGTGCCAGCAGCCTCCGGGTGAGCTCCTATAATTCACCCCTCCACTTT. Amino acid sequence: CASSLRVSSYNSPLHF.